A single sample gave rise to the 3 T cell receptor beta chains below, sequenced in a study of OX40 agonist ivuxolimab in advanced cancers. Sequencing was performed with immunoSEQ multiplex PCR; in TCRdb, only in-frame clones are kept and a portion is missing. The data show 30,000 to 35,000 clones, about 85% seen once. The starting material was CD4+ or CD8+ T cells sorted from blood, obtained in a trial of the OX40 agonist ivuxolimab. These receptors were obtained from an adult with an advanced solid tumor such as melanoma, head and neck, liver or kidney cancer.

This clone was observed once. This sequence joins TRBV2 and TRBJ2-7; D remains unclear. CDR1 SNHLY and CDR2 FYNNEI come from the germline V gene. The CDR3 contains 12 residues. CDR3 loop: CAWGGRSYEQYF. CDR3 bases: TGTGCTTGGGGTGGCAGATCCTACGAGCAGTACTTC.

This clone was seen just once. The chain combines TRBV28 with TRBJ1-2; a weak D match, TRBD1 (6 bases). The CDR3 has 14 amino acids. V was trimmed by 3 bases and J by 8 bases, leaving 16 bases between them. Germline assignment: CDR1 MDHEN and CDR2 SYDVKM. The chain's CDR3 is CASSFPGAPGGYTF. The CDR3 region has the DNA TGTGCCAGCAGTTTTCCAGGGGCTCCGGGCGGCTACACCTTC.

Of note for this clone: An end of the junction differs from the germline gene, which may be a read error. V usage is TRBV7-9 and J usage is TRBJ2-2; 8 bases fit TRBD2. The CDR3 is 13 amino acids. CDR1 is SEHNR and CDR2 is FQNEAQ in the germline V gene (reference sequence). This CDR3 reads CASSVAGTGELFF. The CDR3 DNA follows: TGTGCCAGCAGCGTAGCGGGGACCGGGGAGCTGTTTTTT.